This entry is about one TCR beta chain. Its antigen is not identified. These data come from a study of CD8+ T cells in alopecia areata. Study as a whole: Treatment ran 6 to 18 months, with 6 months of follow-up afterward.

Study observations and caveats: Sequencing of scalp samples also includes resident alphabeta T cells from normal skin. One nonresponder makes the tie between baseline CD8+ expansion and response uncertain.

This CDR3 contains 14 residues. The V end was cut by 4 bases, the J end by 9 bases, with 19 bases between. Germline values: CDR1 GTSNPN, CDR2 SVGIG (reference sequence). Extracted RNA was reverse transcribed into cDNA, the sequencing template. Profiled with immunoSEQ multiplex PCR; TCRdb holds only in-frame clones, not every one. The sample yields roughly 190,000 clones, under 80% seen once. Noted treatment: oral pan-JAK inhibitor, 5-10 mg twice daily. The sample consisted of CD4+ T cells sorted from blood, taken at week 49, from a patient treated with tofacitinib. This TCR came from a human donor with alopecia areata. The chain carries TRBV30 and TRBJ2-1, with a weak D call TRBD2 (5 bases). The CDR3 loop is CAWNLVGRGGEQFF. For the CDR3, the DNA is TGTGCCTGGAACCTTGTAGGGCGAGGAGGTGAGCAGTTCTTC.